The 27 T cell receptor beta chains below all came from one sample that was sequenced in a study of monozygotic twins with inflammatory bowel disease. TCRdb re-called the 5' RACE reads; one entry per CDR3 protein, DNA not given. The sample totals around 220,000 distinct CDR3 sequences; its top ten clones hold roughly 8%. The sample taken for sequencing was blood. Receptors originate from a human donor with ulcerative colitis or Crohn's disease, or a healthy co-twin of an affected twin (not recorded which).

The chain joins TRBV24-1 to TRBJ2-2; the D call from TCRdb, TRBD1, cannot be confirmed without DNA. The CDR3 totals 15 residues. CDR1 and CDR2 from the germline V gene are KGHDR and SFDVKD. This chain's CDR3 is CATSDRTVNTGELFF.

The genes are TRBV20-1 and TRBJ2-1; the D call of TRBD2 rests on TCRdb alone, since no DNA is present to check it. This CDR3 has 17 residues. Germline V gives CDR1 DFQATT, CDR2 SNEGSKA (reference sequence). This chain's CDR3 is CSARGLAGPSSYNEQFF.

J is TRBJ2-3 and V is TRBV28; TCRdb lists TRBD2, though no DNA is available to test this call. Germline V gene data show CDR1 as MDHEN and CDR2 as SYDVKM. The CDR3 is made up of 15 amino acids. The CDR3: CASSSPARGAETQYF. Using reference TRBV28 and TRBJ2-3 for the parts outside the CDR3, the full variable domain is DVKVTQSSRYLVKRTGEKVFLECVQDMDHENMFWYRQDPGLGLRLIYFSYDVKMKEKGDIPEGYSVSREKKERFSLILESASTNQTSMYLCASSSPARGAETQYFGPGTRLTVL.

The J gene is TRBJ2-7, the V gene TRBV5-1. Germline assignment: CDR1 SGHRS and CDR2 YFSETQ. The CDR3 consists of 14 residues. The CDR3 here is CASSFTTPTYEQYF.

The chain is built from TRBV27 and TRBJ2-1; as DNA is missing, the TRBD2 call by TCRdb cannot be tested. The germline CDR1 and CDR2 sequences are MNHEY and SMNVEV (reference sequence). This CDR3 contains 15 residues. The CDR3 loop is CTSSSPGGVDNEQFF.

V is TRBV14 and J is TRBJ2-3. The CDR3 has 16 amino acids. Per germline, CDR1 SGHDN and CDR2 FVKESK. The CDR3: CASSQAPEYATDTQYF.

The chain carries TRBV5-1 and TRBJ1-2; there is no DNA to check the TCRdb D call of TRBD1. The CDR3 is 15 amino acids. Per germline, CDR1 SGHRS and CDR2 YFSETQ. The CDR3 sequence: CASSGGQATVDGYTF.

The V and J genes are TRBV12-3 or TRBV12-4 and TRBJ1-5; there is no DNA to check the TCRdb D call of TRBD1. CDR3 length: 15 residues. CDR3 sequence: CASSTGGYGNQPQHF.

The V gene is TRBV12-3 or TRBV12-4, the J gene TRBJ1-2. CDR3 size: 11 residues. This CDR3 reads CASTAEYGYTF.

The chain uses TRBV3-1 and TRBJ1-1; the D gene TCRdb calls, TRBD1, cannot be checked with no DNA. The CDR3 is 13 residues long. Germline V lookup: CDR1 LGHDT, CDR2 YNNKEL (reference sequence). CDR3 loop: CASSQVGGAEAFF. The full variable domain, in which reference TRBV3-1 and TRBJ1-1 provide the parts outside the CDR3, is DTAVSQTPKYLVTQMGNDKSIKCEQNLGHDTMYWYKQDSKKFLKIMFSYNNKELIINETVPNRFSPKSPDKAHLNLHINSLELGDSAVYFCASSQVGGAEAFFGQGTRLTVV.

The chain recombines TRBV7-9 with TRBJ2-3; TCRdb's D call of TRBD2 is untestable without DNA. Germline CDR1 SEHNR, CDR2 FQNEAQ (reference sequence). This CDR3 is 16 amino acids long. The CDR3 spells CASSLELAVLTDTQYF.

The J gene is TRBJ2-2, the V gene TRBV6-5; no DNA is available, so the TRBD2 call from TCRdb remains unchecked. Germline V lookup: CDR1 MNHEY, CDR2 SVGAGI. CDR3 size: 15 residues. CDR3 loop: CASSYGGGRGGELFF.

V and J are TRBV12-5 and TRBJ2-3; the TCRdb call, TRBD1, lacks DNA for checking. Germline CDR1 LGHNT, CDR2 FRNRAP. The CDR3 is 14 residues long. This CDR3 is CASGLGVIADTQYF.

The CDR3: CASSLAPHEQYF. The V call is TRBV12-3 or TRBV12-4, the J call TRBJ2-7. This CDR3 spans 12 amino acids.

The V gene is TRBV9, the J gene TRBJ2-5; TCRdb reports TRBD1, a call that lacks DNA to check it against. The CDR3 consists of 15 residues. From germline, CDR1 is SGDLS and CDR2 YYNGEE. The CDR3 loop reads CASSGRQGKAETQYF.

V usage is TRBV7-3 and J usage is TRBJ2-1; TCRdb names TRBD1, which stays unverified in the absence of DNA. CDR1 SGHTA and CDR2 FQGTGA come from the germline V gene. The length of the CDR3 is 18 residues. The CDR3 is CASSLVSPGQVSYNEQFF.

The V call is TRBV5-1, the J call TRBJ1-1. The CDR3 spans 12 residues. CDR1 is SGHRS, CDR2 YFSETQ, per germline. The CDR3 protein is CASREGYTEAFF.

This chain connects TRBV7-2 to TRBJ2-1; TCRdb indicates TRBD2, and absent DNA this call remains unverified. Germline lookup yields CDR1 SGHTA and CDR2 FQGNSA. This CDR3 comprises 16 residues. This chain's CDR3 is CASSLGLTGGQGEQFF.

This chain joins TRBV5-1 and TRBJ1-2. The CDR3 consists of 15 residues. CDR1 and CDR2 (germline): SGHRS, YFSETQ. CDR3: CASSLAGSAFYGYTF.

This rearrangement joins TRBV7-3 to TRBJ2-2; with no DNA, the TCRdb D assignment of TRBD2 cannot be verified. The length of the CDR3 is 13 residues. In germline, CDR1 is SGHTA, CDR2 FQGTGA. This CDR3 reads CASSSTSSGELFF. The variable domain in full, completed from reference TRBV7-3 and TRBJ2-2, reads GAGVSQTPSNKVTEKGKYVELRCDPISGHTALYWYRQSLGQGPEFLIYFQGTGAADDSGLPNDRFFAVRPEGSVSTLKIQRTERGDSAVYLCASSSTSSGELFFGEGSRLTVL.

This chain joins TRBV5-1 and TRBJ1-1; TCRdb gives TRBD1 as the D gene, but with no DNA this cannot be confirmed. Germline loops: CDR1 SGHRS, CDR2 YFSETQ. CDR3 length: 13 residues. CDR3 region: CASSPGQGARAFF.

This chain joins TRBV3-1 and TRBJ2-3; TCRdb picks TRBD2, but there is no DNA to check that call. Germline CDR1 is LGHDT and CDR2 is YNNKEL (reference sequence). CDR3 size: 16 residues. The CDR3 is CASSRLAGASTDTQYF.

The rearrangement links TRBV5-1 to TRBJ1-4; TCRdb indicates TRBD1, and absent DNA this call remains unverified. The length of the CDR3 is 16 residues. CDR1 is SGHRS, CDR2 YFSETQ, per germline. CDR3 region: CASSLRPTGENEKLFF. Filled out from reference TRBV5-1 and TRBJ1-4, the complete variable domain reads KAGVTQTPRYLIKTRGQQVTLSCSPISGHRSVSWYQQTPGQGLQFLFEYFSETQRNKGNFPGRFSGRQFSNSRSEMNVSTLELGDSALYLCASSLRPTGENEKLFFGSGTQLSVL.

This chain links TRBV2 with TRBJ2-7; the D call from TCRdb, TRBD2, cannot be confirmed without DNA. Germline lookup yields CDR1 SNHLY and CDR2 FYNNEI. This CDR3 has 14 amino acids. The CDR3 region is CASTQVSPASEQYF.

The V and J genes are TRBV7-3 and TRBJ2-2; no DNA is available, so the TRBD1 call from TCRdb remains unchecked. CDR1 and CDR2 (germline): SGHTA, FQGTGA. The CDR3 is made up of 14 amino acids. This CDR3 is CASSPGLGTGELFF.

The chain links TRBV5-6 to TRBJ1-5; TCRdb gives TRBD1 as the D gene, but with no DNA this cannot be confirmed. Per germline, CDR1 SGHDT and CDR2 YYEEEE. The CDR3 consists of 17 residues. CDR3 sequence: CASSFKTGGYSNQPQHF. The full variable domain, its missing parts supplied by reference TRBV5-6 and TRBJ1-5, is DAGVTQSPTHLIKTRGQQVTLRCSPKSGHDTVSWYQQALGQGPQFIFQYYEEEERQRGNFPDRFSGHQFPNYSSELNVNALLLGDSALYLCASSFKTGGYSNQPQHFGDGTRLSIL.

The chain employs TRBV4-1 and TRBJ2-6; TCRdb names TRBD2, which stays unverified in the absence of DNA. Germline lookup yields CDR1 MGHRA and CDR2 YSYEKL. There are 19 residues in the CDR3. CDR3 sequence: CASSQEPPSGNSGANVLTF.